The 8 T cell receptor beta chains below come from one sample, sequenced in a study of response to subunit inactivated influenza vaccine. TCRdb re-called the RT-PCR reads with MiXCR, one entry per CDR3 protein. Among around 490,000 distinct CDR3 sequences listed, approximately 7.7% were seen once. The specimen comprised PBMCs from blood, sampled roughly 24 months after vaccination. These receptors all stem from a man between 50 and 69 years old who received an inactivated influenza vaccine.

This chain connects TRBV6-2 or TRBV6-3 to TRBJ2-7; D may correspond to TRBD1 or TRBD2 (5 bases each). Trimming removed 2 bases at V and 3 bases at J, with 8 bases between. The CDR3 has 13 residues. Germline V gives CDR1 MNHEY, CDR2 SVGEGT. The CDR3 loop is CASSYGGYYEQYF. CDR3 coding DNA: TGTGCCAGCAGTTACGGGGGTTACTACGAGCAGTACTTC.

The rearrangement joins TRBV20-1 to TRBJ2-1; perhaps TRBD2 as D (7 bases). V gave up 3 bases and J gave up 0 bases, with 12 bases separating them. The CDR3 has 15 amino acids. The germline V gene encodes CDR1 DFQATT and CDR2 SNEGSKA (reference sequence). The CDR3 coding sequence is TGCAGTGCTAGCCGGGGGGCCTCCTCCTACAATGAGCAGTTCTTC. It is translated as CSASRGASSYNEQFF.

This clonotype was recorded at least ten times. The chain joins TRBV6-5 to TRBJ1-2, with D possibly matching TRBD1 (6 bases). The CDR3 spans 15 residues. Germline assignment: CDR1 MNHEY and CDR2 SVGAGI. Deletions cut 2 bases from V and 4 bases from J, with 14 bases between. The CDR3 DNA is TGTGCCAGCAGTTACGCTTCAGGGGCGACCTATGGCTACACCTTC. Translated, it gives CASSYASGATYGYTF.

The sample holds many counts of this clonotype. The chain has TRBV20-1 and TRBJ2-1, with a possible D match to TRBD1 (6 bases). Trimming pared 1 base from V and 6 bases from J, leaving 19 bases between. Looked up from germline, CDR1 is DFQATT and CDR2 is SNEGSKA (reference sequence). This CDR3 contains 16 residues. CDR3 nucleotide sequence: TGCAGTGCTAGAGGGGGTATGGCAGGGGCGCGCAATGAGCAGTTCTTC. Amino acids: CSARGGMAGARNEQFF.

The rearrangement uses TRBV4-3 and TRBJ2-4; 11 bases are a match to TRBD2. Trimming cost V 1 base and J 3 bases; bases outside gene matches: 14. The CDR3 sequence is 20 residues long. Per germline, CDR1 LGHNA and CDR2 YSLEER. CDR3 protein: CASSQAAYLAGGQGKNIQYF. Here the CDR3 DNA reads TGCGCCAGCAGCCAAGCCGCGTACTTAGCGGGAGGGCAGGGCAAAAACATTCAGTACTTC.

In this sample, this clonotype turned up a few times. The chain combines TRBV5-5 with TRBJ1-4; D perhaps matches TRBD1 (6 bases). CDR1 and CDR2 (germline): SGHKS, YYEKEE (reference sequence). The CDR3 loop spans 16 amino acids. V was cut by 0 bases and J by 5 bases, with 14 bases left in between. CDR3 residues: CASSLGRGTQNEKLFF. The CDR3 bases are TGTGCCAGCAGCTTGGGCAGGGGAACACAAAATGAAAAACTGTTTTTT. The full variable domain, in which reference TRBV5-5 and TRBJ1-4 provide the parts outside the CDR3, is DAGVTQSPTHLIKTRGQQVTLRCSPISGHKSVSWYQQVLGQGPQFIFQYYEKEERGRGNFPDRFSARQFPNYSSELNVNALLLGDSALYLCASSLGRGTQNEKLFFGSGTQLSVL.

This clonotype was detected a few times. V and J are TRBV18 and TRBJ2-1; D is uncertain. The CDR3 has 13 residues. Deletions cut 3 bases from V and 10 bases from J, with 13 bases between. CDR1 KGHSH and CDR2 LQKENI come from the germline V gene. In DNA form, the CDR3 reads TGTGCCAGCTCACCTCTCTCGGAAAGGGAGCAGTTCTTC. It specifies CASSPLSEREQFF.

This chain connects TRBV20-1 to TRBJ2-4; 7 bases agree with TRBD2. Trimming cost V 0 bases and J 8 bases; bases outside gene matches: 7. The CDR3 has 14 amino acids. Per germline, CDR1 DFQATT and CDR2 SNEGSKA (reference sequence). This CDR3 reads CSARDRMGGYIQYF. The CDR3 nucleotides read TGCAGTGCTAGAGACCGGATGGGGGGGTACATTCAGTACTTC.